Detailed here is one T cell receptor beta chain. This clone was picked up one time. Its antigen has not been determined. Base qualities are missing; no much larger clone stands one base away. The data are from a study of OX40 agonist ivuxolimab in advanced cancers. The study in broad terms: The costimulatory receptor OX40 (CD134) was targeted by ivuxolimab, a fully human IgG2 agonistic monoclonal antibody. The dose-escalation cohort was 82.7% male with a mean age of about 65 years, ranging from 23 to 79. The paper reports the monotherapy dose-escalation portion (N of about 47 patients) of the phase I ivuxolimab trial. Among the roughly 50 dose-escalation patients, around 20 had hepatocellular carcinoma, approximately 15 melanoma, 9 renal cell carcinoma and 9 head and neck cancer. Intravenous ivuxolimab was administered to patients every 2 weeks at six dose levels: 0.01, 0.1, 0.3, 1.5, 3 and 10 mg/kg. Peripheral TCRbeta sequencing was intended to test whether TCR sequence diversity was altered and clonal T-cell expansion was caused by ivuxolimab. Prior anti-PD-1, anti-PD-L1 or anti-CTLA-4 therapy was permitted, and checkpoint inhibitors had been received by under 50% of dose-escalation patients. Three dose-escalation patients achieved partial responses, one with hepatocellular carcinoma and two with cutaneous melanoma.

The trial excluded patients who had a history of autoimmune disease or who were on systemic immunosuppression. Peripheral blood for TCR sequencing was collected from all dose cohorts at baseline, on cycle 4 day 1, and on cycle 7 day 1. Samples were obtained from an open-label, multicenter, first-in-human phase I dose-escalation trial of ivuxolimab. Adults with locally advanced or metastatic head and neck squamous cell, hepatocellular, melanoma or renal cell carcinoma were enrolled in the trial. Before TCR sequencing, CD4+ and CD8+ T cells were separately sorted from peripheral blood. General findings and caveats noted by the study authors: The antigen specificity of the clonally expanded peripheral T cells was not determined. Low levels of normalized T-cell clonal expansion were also shown by some nonresponding patients. At doses from 0.1 to 3.0 mg/kg, clonal expansion was seen in both CD4+ and CD8+ blood T cells between baseline and week 6. After ivuxolimab, CD8+ T cells had more expanded clones than CD4+ T cells on average. In partial responders in the 0.1-3.0 mg/kg groups, normalized peripheral clonal expansion was found to be among the lowest, especially among CD8+ T cells.

The CDR3 spans 14 residues, from the cysteine through the phenylalanine. The only DNA kept is the CDR3, 42 bases in frame from the first base. For CDR1 and CDR2, the germline V gene (reference sequence) lists SSHAT and FNYEAQ. V loses 2 bases, J loses 4 bases, and the germline ends lie 10 bases apart. For sequencing of the TCRbeta CDR3 region, genomic DNA was extracted from the sorted cells. TCRbeta CDR3 regions were sequenced using the immunoSEQ Assay. Here the immuneACCESS table is served through TCRdb, limited to in-frame sequences with V and J called. Missing clones are a known gap in these copies; in checked studies unresolved V genes cover under half, and the rest lacks a known reason. The sample yields about 64,000 clones; about 85% were counted once. The ten largest make up about 1.3% of the sample.

The rearrangement joined TRBV7-7 to TRBJ2-3, with the D gene uncertain. The source of this sequence is an adult with an advanced solid tumor such as melanoma, head and neck, liver or kidney cancer. The source material was CD4+ or CD8+ T cells sorted from blood, sampled in a trial of the OX40 agonist ivuxolimab. The CDR3 region has the sequence CASSLLSRADTQYF. The DNA sequence is given as TGTGCCAGCAGCTTACTAAGTCGGGCAGATACGCAGTATTTT. The variable domain in full, with residues beyond the CDR3 obtained from the reference TRBV7-7 and TRBJ2-3 genes, is GAGVSQSPRYKVTKRGQDVTLRCDPISSHATLYWYQQALGQGPEFLTYFNYEAQPDKSGLPSDRFSAERPEGSISTLTIQRTEQRDSAMYRCASSLLSRADTQYFGPGTRLTVL.